These 28 T cell receptor beta chains originate from one sample sequenced in a study of control samples from healthy donors and cancer patients. Assay: immunoSEQ multiplex PCR; the TCRdb copy retains only in-frame clones and omits some. The data hold 25,000 to 30,000 clones, with around nine tenths observed a single time. The sequenced sample consisted of PBMCs. These receptors were collected from a middle-aged woman with lung cancer.

The chain has TRBV4-1 and TRBJ2-2, with D tentatively TRBD1 (5 bases). Germline assignment: CDR1 MGHRA and CDR2 YSYEKL. The CDR3 spans 14 residues. Trimming removed 4 bases from V and 1 base from J, with 7 bases in between. The CDR3 protein is CASSRQGNTGELFF. In DNA form, the CDR3 reads TGCGCCAGCAGCCGTCAGGGGAACACCGGGGAGCTGTTTTTT.

This clone was seen just once. The chain couples TRBV30 to TRBJ1-5; TRBD1 might be the D (6 bases). Looked up from germline, CDR1 is GTSNPN and CDR2 is SVGIG (reference sequence). The CDR3 totals 13 residues. V was shortened by 4 bases and J by 4 bases, with 11 bases between the two germline ends. In DNA form, the CDR3 reads TGTGCCTGGACCGAAGGGGGAAATCAGCCCCAGCATTTT. It yields the protein CAWTEGGNQPQHF.

The V and J genes are TRBV28 and TRBJ1-6; 9 bases match TRBD1. Germline values: CDR1 MDHEN, CDR2 SYDVKM. After removal of 10 bases from V and 13 bases from J, the junction contained 8 bases not matched to a gene. The CDR3 runs 12 residues. The CDR3 bases are TGTGCCACCCAACAGGACAGGGGCCCCCTCCACTTT. This sequence encodes CATQQDRGPLHF.

J is TRBJ1-2 and V is TRBV3-1 (or the pseudogene TRBV3-2), with no clear D. Germline CDR1 and CDR2: LGHDT and YNNKEL (reference sequence). The CDR3 is made up of 13 amino acids. V lost 4 bases and J 1 base, leaving 7 bases between the germline ends. The CDR3 here is CASSREVNYGYTF. The CDR3 bases are TGTGCCAGCAGCCGGGAAGTTAACTATGGCTACACCTTC.

The chain is built from TRBV30 and TRBJ2-5, with D unclear. V gave up 0 bases and J gave up 0 bases, with 14 bases separating them. Germline lookup yields CDR1 GTSNPN and CDR2 SVGIG (reference sequence). The CDR3 is 16 amino acids. Here the CDR3 reads CAWSVVSARYQETQYF. In DNA form, the CDR3 reads TGTGCCTGGAGTGTAGTAAGCGCCAGGTACCAAGAGACCCAGTACTTC.

V is TRBV6-2 or TRBV6-3 and J is TRBJ2-3; no firm D call. V was shortened by 6 bases and J by 4 bases, with 8 bases between the two germline ends. The CDR3 contains 12 residues. Per the germline V gene, CDR1 is MNHEY and CDR2 is SVGEGT. The CDR3 here is CASSWAPDTQYF. CDR3 in DNA: TGTGCCAGCAGCTGGGCGCCAGATACGCAGTATTTT.

This clone has a single count. The gene calls are TRBV5-5 and TRBJ2-5; D is ambiguous. CDR1 and CDR2 from the germline V gene are SGHKS and YYEKEE (reference sequence). The V end lost 4 bases, the J end lost 2 bases, and 3 bases lay between the germline ends. The CDR3 spans 11 residues. The CDR3 sequence is CASSVQETQYF. The DNA for the CDR3 is TGTGCCAGCAGCGTTCAAGAGACCCAGTACTTC.

This clone was seen only once. The J gene is TRBJ1-2, the V gene TRBV4-1; 8 bases align to TRBD1. J gave up 7 bases and V 1 base, and 14 bases lay outside the gene matches. The CDR3 runs to 17 residues. Germline-derived CDR1 and CDR2 are MGHRA and YSYEKL. CDR3 sequence: CASSQAILVQGARGYTF. Here the CDR3 DNA reads TGCGCCAGCAGCCAAGCTATTCTTGTTCAGGGGGCTCGTGGCTACACCTTC.

This clone was found once. This chain uses TRBV5-1 with TRBJ1-6, with D unresolved. The length of the CDR3 is 17 residues. V was cut by 2 bases and J by 0 bases, with 12 bases left in between. CDR1 is SGHRS and CDR2 is YFSETQ in the germline V gene. CDR3 residues: CASSLGGRSSYNSPLHF. The CDR3 coding sequence is TGCGCCAGCAGCTTAGGAGGGAGAAGCTCCTATAATTCACCCCTCCACTTT.

This clone was picked up a small number of times. The chain recombines TRBV19 with TRBJ1-1, with D perhaps matching TRBD1 (6 bases). CDR1 is LNHDA and CDR2 is SQIVND in the germline V gene (reference sequence). V shed 1 base and J shed 4 bases, with 13 bases lying between them. The CDR3 length is 15 residues. CDR3 DNA: TGTGCCAGTAGTATAGTAGCAGGGGTCGGCACTGAAGCTTTCTTT. Translation: CASSIVAGVGTEAFF.

The chain has TRBV9 and TRBJ2-3; D gene unclear. This CDR3 contains 16 residues. CDR1 and CDR2 from the germline V gene are SGDLS and YYNGEE. The V and J ends lost 0 bases and 0 bases respectively, with 11 bases between them. The CDR3 nucleotides are TGTGCCAGCAGCGTAGTGTCAGGCCTTAGCACAGATACGCAGTATTTT. Protein sequence: CASSVVSGLSTDTQYF.

This clone came up a few times. This sequence joins TRBV29-1 and TRBJ2-3, with TRBD1 as a possible D gene (6 bases). The germline gives CDR1 SQVTM, CDR2 ANQGSEA. This CDR3 has 14 residues. Trimming shortened V by 5 bases and J by 0 bases, and 12 bases separated the two germline ends. CDR3 sequence reads: CSVQKGVSTDTQYF. The CDR3 DNA reads TGCAGCGTTCAAAAGGGGGTGAGCACAGATACGCAGTATTTT.

A single count supports this clone. This chain links TRBV4-2 with TRBJ1-6; D is ambiguous. Trimming took 0 bases from V and 10 from J, leaving 10 bases between them. This CDR3 is built from 14 residues. Per germline, CDR1 LGHNA and CDR2 YNFKEQ. In nucleotides, the CDR3 is TGTGCCAGCAGCCAAGATGGAGTTCAATCACCCCTCCACTTT. This gives the protein CASSQDGVQSPLHF.

The rearrangement joins TRBV4-3 to TRBJ1-2, with a possible D match to TRBD1 (5 bases). With 4 bases removed from V and 7 bases from J, the gap between germline ends came to 16 bases. CDR1 is LGHNA, CDR2 YSLEER, per germline. This CDR3 comprises 14 residues. CDR3 DNA: TGCGCCAGCAGCCCGGACATCGTGGGGGGTGGCTACACCTTC. Translating gives CASSPDIVGGGYTF.

The V gene is TRBV6-6, the J gene TRBJ1-5; 7 positions agree with TRBD1. This CDR3 region has 15 residues. In germline, CDR1 is MNHNY, CDR2 SVGAGI (reference sequence). With V trimmed by 5 bases and J by 2 bases, 6 bases remained unmatched. The CDR3 bases are TGTGCCAGCAGTACTACAGGGGTTGGCAATCAGCCCCAGCATTTT. This encodes CASSTTGVGNQPQHF.

The rearrangement joins TRBV5-5 to TRBJ2-3, with TRBD1 matching 9 bases. The CDR3 has 19 amino acids. Germline CDR1 is SGHKS and CDR2 is YYEKEE (reference sequence). Unmatched junction bases numbered 19, after V lost 4 bases and J lost 4 bases. Here the CDR3 DNA reads TGTGCCAGCAGCCGAGCCCTAGAACCGGGACAGGGCAAAGCAGATACGCAGTATTTT. Translation gives CASSRALEPGQGKADTQYF.

This chain uses TRBV13 with TRBJ2-7; weak D call: TRBD1 (6 bases). Per germline, CDR1 PRHDT and CDR2 FYEKMQ (reference sequence). V was trimmed by 4 bases and J by 0 bases, leaving 10 bases between them. This CDR3 has 14 residues. This CDR3 reads CASSSRTASYEQYF. The CDR3 DNA follows: TGTGCCAGCAGCTCGCGGACAGCCTCCTACGAGCAGTACTTC.

The V and J genes are TRBV10-1 and TRBJ2-1; a possible D gene is TRBD1 (5 bases). Trimming pared 2 bases from V and 0 bases from J, leaving 8 bases between. Germline V lookup: CDR1 WNHNN, CDR2 SYGVQD (reference sequence). The CDR3 loop spans 15 amino acids. CDR3 sequence: CASSERQSSYNEQFF. The CDR3 DNA follows: TGCGCCAGCAGTGAGAGACAGAGCTCCTACAATGAGCAGTTCTTC.

The rearrangement joins TRBV10-3 to TRBJ2-7, with TRBD1 matching over 9 bases. Trimming at V came to 10 bases and at J to 2 bases, leaving 9 bases not matched to a gene. The CDR3 spans 14 residues. Germline CDR1 is ENHRY and CDR2 is SYGVKD. DNA for the CDR3: TGTGCCACGATCCGGGACAGGGCCGCCTACGAGCAGTACTTC. Protein product: CATIRDRAAYEQYF.

The chain uses TRBV27 and TRBJ2-2, with TRBD2 matching over 9 bases. Unmatched junction bases numbered 9, after V lost 2 bases and J lost 5 bases. The CDR3 has 17 residues. The V gene's germline CDR1 is MNHEY and CDR2 SMNVEV (reference sequence). CDR3 coding DNA: TGTGCCAGCAGTTTAAGGGCTAGCGGGGCTTTGACCGGGGAGCTGTTTTTT. Encoded protein: CASSLRASGALTGELFF.

The chain joins TRBV6-5 to TRBJ1-3; D is unclear. This CDR3 is built from 15 residues. In germline, CDR1 is MNHEY, CDR2 SVGAGI. The V end was cut by 4 bases, the J end by 0 bases, with 10 bases between. The CDR3 nucleotides are TGTGCCAGCAGTTCTACAGCCTCCTCTGGAAACACCATATATTTT. Its translation: CASSSTASSGNTIYF.

V usage is TRBV6-1 and J usage is TRBJ2-5, with D perhaps TRBD1 (6 bases). Germline V gene data show CDR1 as MNHNS and CDR2 as SASEGT. The CDR3 is made up of 15 amino acids. Trimming cost V 0 bases and J 5 bases, with 13 bases left between them. The chain's CDR3 is CASSEALNRVETQYF. For the CDR3, the DNA is TGTGCCAGCAGTGAAGCGCTTAACAGGGTGGAGACCCAGTACTTC.

The chain employs TRBV11-3 and TRBJ2-7; D is unresolved. The CDR3 totals 14 residues. V lost 0 bases to trimming and J lost 6 bases, with 12 bases between them. Germline CDR1 and CDR2: SGHNT and YENEEA. The CDR3 spells CASSLDPRVAEQYF. CDR3 nucleotide sequence: TGTGCCAGCAGCTTAGACCCACGGGTGGCCGAGCAGTACTTC.

Judged by abundance, this clone is medium-sized (0.01 to 0.1%). This chain joins TRBV14 and TRBJ2-7; the D gene is possibly TRBD1 (6 bases). This CDR3 has 13 amino acids. V dropped 3 bases and J dropped 6 bases, with 12 bases sitting between them. CDR1 is SGHDN, CDR2 FVKESK, per germline. The DNA of the CDR3 is TGTGCCAGCAGCCAGACACAGGGAGCCGAGCAGTACTTC. Translating gives CASSQTQGAEQYF.

The chain joins TRBV23-1 to TRBJ2-2, with 7 positions matching TRBD1. TRBV23-1 is noted as an ORF with a role that remains uncertain. The CDR3 totals 16 residues. V was pared by 3 bases and J by 1 base, with 5 bases of the junction left unmatched. The CDR3 loop reads CASSQIGTVNTGELFF. As DNA, the CDR3 is TGCGCCAGCAGTCAGATTGGGACAGTGAACACCGGGGAGCTGTTTTTT.

The rearrangement uses TRBV7-9 and TRBJ2-3, with 12 bases aligning to TRBD2. Losses at the gene ends were 4 bases for V and 0 bases for J; bases not matched to a gene: 11. Germline CDR1 reads SEHNR; CDR2 reads FQNEAQ (reference sequence). The CDR3 length is 19 residues. CDR3 region: CASSSRVTSGGRSTDTQYF. In DNA, the CDR3 is TGTGCCAGCAGCTCCCGTGTGACTAGCGGGGGCCGCAGCACAGATACGCAGTATTTT.

The chain joins TRBV7-3 to TRBJ2-1; no clear D gene. CDR3 length equals 14 residues. The germline V and J ends were trimmed by 1 base and 5 bases, with 9 bases remaining between them. CDR1 and CDR2 from the germline V gene are SGHTA and FQGTGA. The CDR3 DNA is TGTGCCAGCAGCTTAAATCCCACTGACAATGAGCAGTTCTTC. It encodes CASSLNPTDNEQFF.

The gene calls are TRBV12-3 or TRBV12-4 and TRBJ2-2; D gene unclear. Trimming shortened V by 6 bases and J by 7 bases, and 12 bases separated the two germline ends. This CDR3 comprises 13 residues. The CDR3 here is CASRDKGYGELFF. As DNA, the CDR3 is TGTGCCAGCAGGGATAAGGGCTACGGGGAGCTGTTTTTT.